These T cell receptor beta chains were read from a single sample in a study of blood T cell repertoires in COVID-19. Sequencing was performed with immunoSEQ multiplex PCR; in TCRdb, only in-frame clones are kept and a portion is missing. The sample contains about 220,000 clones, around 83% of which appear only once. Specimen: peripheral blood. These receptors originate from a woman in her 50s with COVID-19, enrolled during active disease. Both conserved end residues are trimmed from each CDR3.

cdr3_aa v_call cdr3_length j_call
ASFTHRDRGRLGQETQY TRBV5-6 17 TRBJ2-5
ATSRSLSEQY TRBV15 10 TRBJ2-7
ASSPGRREEKLF TRBV5-1 12 TRBJ1-4
AISVQGAGGYT TRBV10-3 11 TRBJ1-2
ASSSRGQGMGAEAF TRBV5-5 14 TRBJ1-1
ASSQWGGGADTQY TRBV7-9 13 TRBJ2-3
ASSIRFRQGRDEQF TRBV19 14 TRBJ2-1
ASSWMASGTPGELF TRBV5-1 14 TRBJ2-2
ASSQGDGTGRYEQY TRBV14 14 TRBJ2-7
ASSLFRDSTNEKLF TRBV7-6 14 TRBJ1-4
ASSPTGAAQETQY TRBV7-3 13 TRBJ2-5
ASSLRGGGFYEQY TRBV5-4 13 TRBJ2-7
ASSVEGTGGTDTQY TRBV9 14 TRBJ2-3
ASSSRTSGGQETQY TRBV2 14 TRBJ2-5
ASSFPYPLDRIYGYT TRBV11-3 15 TRBJ1-2